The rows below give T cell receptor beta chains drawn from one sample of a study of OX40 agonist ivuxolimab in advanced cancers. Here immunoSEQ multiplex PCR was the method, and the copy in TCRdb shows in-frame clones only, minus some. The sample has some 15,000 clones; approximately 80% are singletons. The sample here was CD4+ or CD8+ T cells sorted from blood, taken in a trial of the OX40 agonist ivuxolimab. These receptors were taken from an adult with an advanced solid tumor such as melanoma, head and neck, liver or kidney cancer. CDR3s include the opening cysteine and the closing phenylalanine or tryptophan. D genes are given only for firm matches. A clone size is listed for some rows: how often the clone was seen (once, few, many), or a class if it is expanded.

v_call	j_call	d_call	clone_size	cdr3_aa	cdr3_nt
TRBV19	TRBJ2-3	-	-	CASSMTGHTQYF	TGTGCCAGTAGTATGACAGGCCATACGCAGTATTTT
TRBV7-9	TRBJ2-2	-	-	CASTIWNTGELFF	TGTGCCAGCACCATTTGGAACACCGGGGAGCTGTTTTTT
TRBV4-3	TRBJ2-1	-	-	CASSQDRDRYNEQFF	TGCGCCAGCAGCCAAGATCGGGACCGGTACAATGAGCAGTTCTTC
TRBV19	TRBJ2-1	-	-	CASSITGYNEQFF	TGTGCCAGTAGTATCACAGGGTACAATGAGCAGTTCTTC
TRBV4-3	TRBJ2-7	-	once	CASSQEGPGNYEQYF	TGCGCCAGCAGCCAAGAGGGCCCTGGCAACTACGAGCAGTACTTC
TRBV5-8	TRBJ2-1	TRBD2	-	CASSLVAGAYNEQFF	TGTGCCAGCAGCTTGGTAGCGGGGGCATACAATGAGCAGTTCTTC
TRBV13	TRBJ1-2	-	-	CASSEIPPQDGYTF	TGTGCCAGCAGTGAAATCCCCCCGCAAGATGGCTACACCTTC
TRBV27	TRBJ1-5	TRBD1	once	CASSLGQATLQHF	TGTGCCAGCAGTTTGGGACAGGCGACGCTTCAGCATTTT
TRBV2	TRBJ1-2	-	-	CAGSEIPPQDGYTF	TGTGCCGGCAGTGAAATCCCTCCGCAAGATGGCTACACCTTC
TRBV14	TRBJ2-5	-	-	CASSQEKWQAGETQYF	TGTGCCAGCAGCCAAGAGAAGTGGCAGGCGGGAGAGACCCAGTACTTC
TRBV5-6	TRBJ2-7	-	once	CASSFSAGGYEQYF	TGTGCCAGCAGCTTTAGCGCAGGAGGCTACGAGCAGTACTTC
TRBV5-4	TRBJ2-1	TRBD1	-	CASSLLTGGRNEQFF	TGTGCCAGCAGCTTGCTGACAGGGGGCAGAAATGAGCAGTTCTTC
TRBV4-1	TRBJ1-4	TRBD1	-	CASSQDGDGFGQETNEKLFF	TGCGCCAGCAGCCAAGATGGGGATGGCTTCGGACAGGAAACTAATGAAAAACTGTTTTTT
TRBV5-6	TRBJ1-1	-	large	CASSLSRNTEAFF	TGTGCCAGCAGCTTGAGCAGGAACACTGAAGCTTTCTTT
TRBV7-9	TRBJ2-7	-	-	CASSLARPYEQYF	TGTGCCAGCAGCTTAGCGCGACCCTACGAGCAGTACTTC
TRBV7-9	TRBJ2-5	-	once	CASPTLDGTQYF	TGTGCCAGCCCTACCTTAGACGGGACCCAGTACTTC
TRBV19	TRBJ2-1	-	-	CASRPLEGSYNEQFF	TGTGCCAGTAGACCGCTGGAAGGGTCCTACAATGAGCAGTTCTTC
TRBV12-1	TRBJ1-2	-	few	CASSWPRDYGYTF	TGTGCCAGCAGCTGGCCCCGGGACTATGGCTACACCTTC
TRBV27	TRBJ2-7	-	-	CASSFGDFYEQYF	TGTGCCAGCAGTTTCGGGGACTTCTACGAGCAGTACTTC
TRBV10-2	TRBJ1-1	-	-	CASSGREGNTEAFF	TGCGCCAGCAGTGGGAGAGAAGGGAACACTGAAGCTTTCTTT
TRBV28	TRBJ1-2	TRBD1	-	CASSLGQRRIPWDYGYTF	TGTGCCAGCAGCCTGGGACAGAGACGGATTCCTTGGGACTATGGCTACACCTTC
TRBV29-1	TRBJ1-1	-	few	CSVVTGVAFF	TGCAGCGTTGTGACAGGAGTAGCTTTCTTT
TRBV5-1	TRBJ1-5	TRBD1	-	CASSLGQGDQPQHF	TGCGCCAGCAGCCTAGGACAGGGGGATCAGCCCCAGCATTTT
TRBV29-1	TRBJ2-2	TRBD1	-	CSVRDSLTGELFF	TGCAGCGTTCGGGACAGTCTCACCGGGGAGCTGTTTTTT
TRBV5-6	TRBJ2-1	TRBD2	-	CASSLSGLYINEQFF	TGTGCCAGCAGCTTGTCGGGACTATACATAAATGAGCAGTTCTTC
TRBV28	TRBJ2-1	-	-	CASSYDSYNEQFF	TGTGCCAGCAGTTATGACAGTTACAATGAGCAGTTCTTC
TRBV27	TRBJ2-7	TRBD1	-	CASSPLPGQVDYEQYF	TGTGCCAGCAGTCCCCTCCCGGGACAGGTTGACTACGAGCAGTACTTC
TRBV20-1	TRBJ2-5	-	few	CSARRETQYF	TGCAGTGCCCGCAGAGAGACCCAGTACTTC
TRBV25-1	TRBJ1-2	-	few	CASDGGFYYGYTF	TGTGCCAGCGACGGGGGATTTTACTATGGCTACACCTTC
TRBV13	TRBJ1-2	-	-	CASSLDRATGYTF	TGTGCCAGCAGCTTAGACAGGGCTACTGGCTACACCTTC
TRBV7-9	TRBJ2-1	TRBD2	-	CASSALLLGRGGNEQFF	TGTGCCAGCAGCGCCCTCCTCCTAGGGCGGGGGGGTAATGAGCAGTTCTTC
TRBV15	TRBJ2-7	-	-	CATSRDLGLGEQPYEQYF	TGTGCCACCAGCAGAGATTTAGGGTTGGGGGAGCAGCCCTACGAGCAGTACTTC
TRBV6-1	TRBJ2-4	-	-	CASSGGVGYKNIQYF	TGTGCCAGCAGTGGAGGCGTAGGCTACAAAAACATTCAGTACTTC
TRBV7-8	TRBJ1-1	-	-	CASSLDFGRATEAFF	TGTGCCAGCAGCTTAGATTTTGGCAGGGCCACTGAAGCTTTCTTT
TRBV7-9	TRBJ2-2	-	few	CAAAGGTGELFF	TGTGCCGCCGCGGGTGGCACCGGGGAGCTGTTTTTT
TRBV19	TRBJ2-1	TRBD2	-	CASSITSSGSAYNEQFF	TGTGCCAGTAGTATAACCTCTAGCGGGAGCGCCTACAATGAGCAGTTCTTC
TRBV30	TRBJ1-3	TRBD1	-	CAWSRQGAIYF	TGTGCCTGGAGTCGACAGGGAGCCATATATTTT
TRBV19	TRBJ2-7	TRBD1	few	CASSIGAGGTSSYEQYF	TGTGCCAGTAGTATAGGGGCAGGGGGAACAAGCTCCTACGAGCAGTACTTC
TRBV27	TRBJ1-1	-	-	CASSSQGLRVDTEAFF	TGTGCCAGCAGTTCCCAGGGGTTGCGTGTGGACACTGAAGCTTTCTTT
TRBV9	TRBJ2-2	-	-	CASSVEDTGELFF	TGTGCCAGCAGCGTAGAGGACACCGGGGAGCTGTTTTTT
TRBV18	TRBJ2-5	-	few	CASSPEGEGTQYF	TGTGCCAGCTCACCCGAGGGTGAGGGGACCCAGTACTTC
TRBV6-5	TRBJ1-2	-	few	CASRPPGGGNGYTF	TGTGCCAGCAGGCCTCCTGGGGGTGGGAATGGCTACACCTTC
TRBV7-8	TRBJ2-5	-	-	CAVRRGLLEETQYF	TGTGCCGTCAGGCGGGGGCTCCTCGAAGAGACCCAGTACTTC
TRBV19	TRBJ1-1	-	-	CASSEQQGLNTEAFF	TGTGCCAGTAGCGAACAACAGGGACTGAACACTGAAGCTTTCTTT
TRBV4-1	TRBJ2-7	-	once	CASSQELDLYEQYF	TGCGCCAGCAGCCAAGAATTGGACCTCTACGAGCAGTACTTC
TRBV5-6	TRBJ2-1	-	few	CASSLGSSYNEQFF	TGTGCCAGCAGCTTGGGCAGCTCCTACAATGAGCAGTTCTTC
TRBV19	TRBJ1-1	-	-	CATSTVFTEALF	TGTGCCACCAGTACAGTGTTCACTGAAGCTCTCTTT
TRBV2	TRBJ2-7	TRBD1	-	CASCVIGTALEQYF	TGTGCCAGCTGCGTAATAGGGACAGCCCTCGAGCAGTACTTC
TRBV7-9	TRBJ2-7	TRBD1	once	CASSDRGQLEQYF	TGTGCCAGCAGCGACCGGGGACAGCTCGAGCAGTACTTC
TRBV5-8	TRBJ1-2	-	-	CASSLGADILYGYTF	TGTGCCAGCAGCTTGGGGGCGGACATCCTCTATGGCTACACCTTC
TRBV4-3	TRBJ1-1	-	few	CASSQDRGGNTEAFF	TGCGCCAGCAGCCAAGATAGGGGGGGGAACACTGAAGCTTTCTTT
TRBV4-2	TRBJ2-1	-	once	CASSPRLGSEQFF	TGTGCCAGCAGCCCCCGACTAGGGAGTGAGCAGTTCTTC
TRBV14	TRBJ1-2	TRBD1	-	CASSQVGTEIYGYTF	TGTGCCAGCAGCCAAGTAGGGACAGAGATTTATGGCTACACCTTC
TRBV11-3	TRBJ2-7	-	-	CASSSSVGAHEQYF	TGTGCCAGCAGCTCCTCAGTAGGAGCCCACGAGCAGTACTTC